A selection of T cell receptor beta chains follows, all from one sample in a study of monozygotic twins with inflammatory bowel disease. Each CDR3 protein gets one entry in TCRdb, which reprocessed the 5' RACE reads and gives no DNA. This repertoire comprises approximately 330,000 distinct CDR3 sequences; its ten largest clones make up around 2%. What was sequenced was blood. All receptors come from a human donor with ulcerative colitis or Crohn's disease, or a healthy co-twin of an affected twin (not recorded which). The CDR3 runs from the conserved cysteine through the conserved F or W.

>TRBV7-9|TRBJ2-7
CASSLVGGRTSSYEQYF
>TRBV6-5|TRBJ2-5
CASSYRTGARVGTQYF
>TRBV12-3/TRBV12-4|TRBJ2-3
CASSLFAGLNTQYF
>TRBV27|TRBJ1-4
CASQRASTNEKLFF
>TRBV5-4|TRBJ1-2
CASSLGLQGTSVIGYGYTF
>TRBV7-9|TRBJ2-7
CASSFVYEKYF
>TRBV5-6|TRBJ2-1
CASSLAVYRTVGSEQFF
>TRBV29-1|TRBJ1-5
CSVQFGNTQPQHF
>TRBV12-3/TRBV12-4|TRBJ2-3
CASSLNPPLAGSTQYF
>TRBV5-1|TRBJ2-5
CASSVGHRQETQYF
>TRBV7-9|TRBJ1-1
CASSPSGDRGRSEAFF
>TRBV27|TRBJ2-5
CASSLWYPGLPETQYF
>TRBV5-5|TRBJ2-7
CASTTGQGTSYEQYF
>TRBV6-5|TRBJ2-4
CASSYDGGDSVSKNIQYF
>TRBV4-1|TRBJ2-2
CASSLLPLTGQLKNTGELFF
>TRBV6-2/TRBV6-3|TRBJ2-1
CASRRSGGSYNEQFF
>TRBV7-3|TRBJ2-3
CASSPPGSDTQYF
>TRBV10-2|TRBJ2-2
CASSPTLVADETGELFF
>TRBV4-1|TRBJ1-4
CASSHSTGYPNEKLFF
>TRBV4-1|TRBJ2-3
CASSLAGAVGDTQYF
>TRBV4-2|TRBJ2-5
CASSQRGREQETQYF
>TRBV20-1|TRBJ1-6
CSARGRLNNSPLHF
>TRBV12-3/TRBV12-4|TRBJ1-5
CASSHSWDRGNQPQHF
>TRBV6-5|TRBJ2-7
CASSYLRGDPYEQYF
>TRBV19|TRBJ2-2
CASSIDSFSVTGELFF
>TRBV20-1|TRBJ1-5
CSSRYGRASNQPQHF
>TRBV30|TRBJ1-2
CAWTPGTGFPVSYGYTF
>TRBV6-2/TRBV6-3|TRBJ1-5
CASSYRQGGNQPQHF
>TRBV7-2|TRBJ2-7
CASSFSGGAVYEQYF
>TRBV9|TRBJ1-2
CASSVGQGAYTF
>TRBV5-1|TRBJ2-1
CASSLRSGSISYNEQFF
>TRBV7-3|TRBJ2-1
CASSLAGGMDEQFF
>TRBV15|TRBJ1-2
CATSPDSNYGYTF
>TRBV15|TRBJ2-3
CATSTTIVKRGGTDTQYF
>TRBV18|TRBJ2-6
CASSPGQGGANVLTF
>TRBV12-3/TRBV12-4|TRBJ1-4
CASIEGGRSNEKLFF
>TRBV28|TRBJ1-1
CASSFLGATNTEAFF
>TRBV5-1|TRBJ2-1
CASSPGLSRGSSSYNEQFF
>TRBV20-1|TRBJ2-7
CSARPSHSEQYF
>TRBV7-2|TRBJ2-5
CASSPGQGSQETQYF
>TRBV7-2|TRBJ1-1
CASSRDRASTEAFF